This note documents a single TCR beta chain sequence. The germline V gene has CDR1 SGHNT and CDR2 YYREEE (reference sequence). V was clipped by 0 bases and J by 1 base, with 14 bases between them. The length of the CDR3 is 17 residues. The sample originates from a study of blood T cells in healthy people across ages. With a J-beta primer mix and a sample-barcoded 5' primer, a second PCR ran 7 to 11 cycles. Each CDR3 protein is one row after TCRdb ran MiXCR on the 5' RACE reads. The table shows about 1.7 million distinct CDR3 sequences, with 28% occurring only once. The sequenced sample was blood. The TCR originated in a woman between 25 and 40 years old in good health. The V and J genes are TRBV5-4 and TRBJ2-1, with TRBD2 as a possible D gene (5 bases). The chain's CDR3 is CASSLVRRSVSYNEQFF. The DNA for the CDR3 is TGTGCCAGCAGCTTGGTACGGAGGTCCGTTTCCTACAATGAGCAGTTCTTC.